This T cell receptor (beta chain) derives from a study of stem cell transplantation in POMP-related autoinflammatory disease. This clone came up once. Germline values: CDR1 SGHRS, CDR2 YFSETQ. There are 15 residues in the CDR3. The V end lost 0 bases, the J end lost 3 bases, and 12 bases lay between the germline ends. Only in-frame clones appear in the TCRdb table, and some are missing; sequencing was by immunoSEQ multiplex PCR. This table holds some 65,000 clones, approximately 91% found once. The source is a human patient with POMP-related autoinflammation and immune dysregulation (PRAID). Some T cells may be transferred from the graft donor. The gene calls are TRBV5-1 and TRBJ1-1, with D possibly being TRBD1 (5 bases). The sample consisted of CD4+ T cells from PBMCs, taken after stem cell transplantation. CDR3 residues: CASSLVAGRDTEAFF. The CDR3 DNA sequence: TGCGCCAGCAGCTTGGTCGCGGGGCGGGACACTGAAGCTTTCTTT.